The 20 T cell receptor beta chains listed next were all sequenced from one sample in a study of T cells in Graves' hyperthyroidism and ophthalmopathy. Using RNA transcripts as the source, TCR beta CDR3 regions were amplified. First-round RT-PCR targeting the TCR CDR3 was performed with the HTBI primer set. TCRdb reprocessed the multiplex PCR reads via MiXCR and lists one record per CDR3 protein. This repertoire shows about 250,000 distinct CDR3 sequences, 13% to 15% found once; its top ten account for about 30%. The sequenced sample was blood. Receptors originate from a woman between 50 and 59 years old with Graves' hyperthyroidism that later progressed to Graves' ophthalmopathy.

This clonotype was detected many times. The chain uses TRBV2 and TRBJ2-7, with D maybe TRBD1 (5 bases). Trimming stripped 6 bases from V and 2 bases from J, with 14 bases between. This CDR3 comprises 14 residues. CDR1 is SNHLY, CDR2 FYNNEI, per germline. The CDR3 DNA follows: TGTGCCAGCAGGAGTCAGACAGTTACCTACGAGCAGTACTTC. Protein: CASRSQTVTYEQYF.

This clonotype was detected many times. The chain is built from TRBV28 and TRBJ2-3; TRBD2 matches at 7 bases. From germline, CDR1 is MDHEN and CDR2 SYDVKM. There are 17 residues in the CDR3. The junction had 9 bases not matched to a gene; V was cut back by 3 bases and J by 0 bases. The CDR3: CASSLITSDPSTDTQYF. The CDR3 region has the DNA TGTGCCAGCAGTTTGATCACTAGCGACCCTAGCACAGATACGCAGTATTTT.

The rearrangement uses TRBV7-2 and TRBJ1-4, with D possibly matching TRBD1 (5 bases). The germline V gene encodes CDR1 SGHTA and CDR2 FQGNSA. Trimming took off 5 bases at V and 7 bases at J, with 14 bases between the two ends. The CDR3 length is 14 residues. CDR3 DNA: TGTGCCAGCAGCCTGGGACCAGGGAGTGAAAAACTGTTTTTT. It codes for CASSLGPGSEKLFF.

This clonotype was counted ten times or more. J is TRBJ2-3 and V is TRBV18, with no clear D. CDR3 length: 13 residues. V lost 1 base to trimming and J lost 4 bases, with 6 bases between them. CDR1 is KGHSH, CDR2 LQKENI, per germline. The CDR3 nucleotides read TGTGCCAGCTCACCACAGGTTGCAGATACGCAGTATTTT. Translation: CASSPQVADTQYF. Based on the CDR3 plus reference TRBV18 and TRBJ2-3, the full variable domain is NAGVMQNPRHLVRRRGQEARLRCSPMKGHSHVYWYRQLPEEGLKFMVYLQKENIIDESGMPKERFSAEFPKEGPSILRIQQVVRGDSAAYFCASSPQVADTQYFGPGTRLTVL.

Ten or more counts support this clonotype. The V and J genes are TRBV19 and TRBJ2-1; no clear D gene. This CDR3 has 14 residues. Germline CDR1 LNHDA, CDR2 SQIVND (reference sequence). V was cut by 0 bases and J by 0 bases, with 3 bases left in between. This chain's CDR3 is CASSIDGSYNEQFF. CDR3 DNA: TGTGCCAGTAGTATAGACGGCTCCTACAATGAGCAGTTCTTC.

This clonotype was seen only once. Just one base apart from a much larger clone, this may be a read error. The chain employs TRBV2 and TRBJ1-2; a possible D gene is TRBD1 (5 bases). Trimming removed 5 bases from V and 6 bases from J, with 31 bases in between. The CDR3 has 19 amino acids. Germline V lookup: CDR1 SNHLY, CDR2 FYNNEI. The CDR3 spells CASSIPQWGDPTRENGYTF. The DNA of the CDR3 is TGTGCCAGCAGTATACCCCAGTGGGGGGACCCCACGAGAGAGAATGGCTACACCTTC. Full variable domain (remainder filled in from reference TRBV2 and TRBJ1-2): EPEVTQTPSHQVTQMGQEVILRCVPISNHLYFYWYRQILGQKVEFLVSFYNNEISEKSEIFDDQFSVERPDGSNFTLKIRSTKLEDSAMYFCASSIPQWGDPTRENGYTFGSGTRLTVV.

This clonotype was counted many times. The chain combines TRBV19 with TRBJ2-1, with 11 bases identical to TRBD2. V lost 8 bases, J lost 1 base, and 19 bases stayed unmatched. CDR3 size: 20 residues. Looked up from germline, CDR1 is LNHDA and CDR2 is SQIVND (reference sequence). The CDR3 DNA follows: TGTGCCAGTTCGGGGGTTGCTAGCGGGAGGCTTTCATCGTCCTACAATGAGCAGTTCTTC. It is translated as CASSGVASGRLSSSYNEQFF.

The chain joins TRBV5-1 to TRBJ1-1; D not resolved. CDR1 is SGHRS and CDR2 is YFSETQ in the germline V gene. The CDR3 covers 12 residues. V lost 4 bases and J lost 3, with 7 bases in between. The CDR3 region has the DNA TGCGCCAGCAGCACCGGATACACTGAAGCTTTCTTT. It is translated as CASSTGYTEAFF.

V usage is TRBV19 and J usage is TRBJ1-1, with a tentative D call TRBD1 (5 bases). The CDR3 runs to 11 residues. Germline loops: CDR1 LNHDA, CDR2 SQIVND (reference sequence). Deletions cut 10 bases from V and 1 base from J, with 7 bases between. For the CDR3, the DNA is TGTGCCATCGGGGGGAACACTGAAGCTTTCTTT. This sequence encodes CAIGGNTEAFF. The full variable domain, in which reference TRBV19 and TRBJ1-1 provide the parts outside the CDR3, is DGGITQSPKYLFRKEGQNVTLSCEQNLNHDAMYWYRQDPGQGLRLIYYSQIVNDFQKGDIAEGYSVSREKKESFPLTVTSAQKNPTAFYLCAIGGNTEAFFGQGTRLTVV.

This clonotype appeared many times. The V gene is TRBV15, the J gene TRBJ2-7; 12 nucleotides line up with TRBD2. With 4 bases clipped from V and 5 bases from J, the junction kept 6 bases outside the gene matches. The CDR3 contains 15 residues. The V gene's germline CDR1 is LNHNV and CDR2 YYDKDF (reference sequence). CDR3 sequence: CATSKSGLAGNEQYF. The CDR3 DNA is TGTGCCACCAGCAAATCCGGACTAGCGGGGAACGAGCAGTACTTC.

This clonotype was counted at least ten times. The V call is TRBV28, the J call TRBJ1-1; tentative D call: TRBD1 (5 bases). V lost 8 bases to trimming and J lost 6 bases, with 16 bases between them. Germline assignment: CDR1 MDHEN and CDR2 SYDVKM. This CDR3 has 13 residues. CDR3 DNA sequence: TGTGCCAGCCGAGAGGAGGGGATCGCTGAAGCTTTCTTT. Translated: CASREEGIAEAFF.

This clonotype was observed a handful of times. A much larger clone lies a single base off, so this may be a read error. The rearrangement links TRBV9 to TRBJ2-1; unclear D gene. Trimming shortened V by 4 bases and J by 2 bases, and 4 bases separated the two germline ends. The germline V gene encodes CDR1 SGDLS and CDR2 YYNGEE. The CDR3 runs to 12 residues. In DNA form, the CDR3 reads TGTGCCAGCAGCCCCCCCTACAATGAGCAGTTCTTC. The encoded protein is CASSPPYNEQFF.

This clonotype was seen repeatedly, ten times or more. This chain connects TRBV20-1 to TRBJ2-5, with 7 bases identical to TRBD2. The germline gives CDR1 DFQATT, CDR2 SNEGSKA (reference sequence). This CDR3 has 12 residues. V was pared by 7 bases and J by 0 bases, with 2 bases of the junction left unmatched. As DNA, the CDR3 is TGCAGTGGGAGCGGGAACCAAGAGACCCAGTACTTC. Amino acids: CSGSGNQETQYF.

This clonotype has a count of ten or more. The chain links TRBV29-1 to TRBJ1-1; tentatively, D is TRBD1 (5 bases). Germline V lookup: CDR1 SQVTM, CDR2 ANQGSEA. This CDR3 is 11 amino acids long. The V end lost 8 bases, the J end lost 4 bases, and 11 bases lay between the germline ends. The CDR3 nucleotides read TGCAGCATACAGGTTTTCACTGAAGCTTTCTTT. Translated: CSIQVFTEAFF.

This clonotype was counted between two and nine times. This sequence joins TRBV6-1 and TRBJ2-4; possibly TRBD1 or TRBD2 for D (7 bases each). The V gene lost 4 bases and the J gene lost 2 bases, with 12 bases spanning the gap. Germline V lookup: CDR1 MNHNS, CDR2 SASEGT. The CDR3 is 15 residues long. The CDR3 region has the DNA TGTGCCAGCAGTGGCAGGGGGGGGACCAAAAACATTCAGTACTTC. Amino acids: CASSGRGGTKNIQYF.

This clonotype was observed many times. The genes are TRBV3-1 and TRBJ1-2, with D possibly matching TRBD1 (5 bases). Per germline, CDR1 LGHDT and CDR2 YNNKEL (reference sequence). Trimming took off 6 bases at V and 4 bases at J, with 12 bases between the two ends. The CDR3 is made up of 13 amino acids. The CDR3 coding sequence is TGTGCCAGCAGGCAGGGCAAGGGCTATGGCTACACCTTC. As protein: CASRQGKGYGYTF.

This clonotype showed up many times. The CDR3 here is CASIGAGGTDTQYF. The CDR3 DNA reads TGCGCCAGCATCGGCGCGGGGGGGACAGATACGCAGTATTTT. V usage is TRBV5-1 and J usage is TRBJ2-3; 9 positions agree with TRBD2. Germline V gene lookup returns CDR1 SGHRS and CDR2 YFSETQ. CDR3 length: 14 residues. The junction had 5 bases not matched to a gene; V was cut back by 6 bases and J by 3 bases.

To note about this clonotype: A much larger clone differs from this one at a single base, so this may be a read error. The chain joins TRBV6-5 to TRBJ1-1; D perhaps matches TRBD1 (5 bases). Looked up from germline, CDR1 is MNHEY and CDR2 is SVGAGI. This CDR3 is 12 amino acids long. For the CDR3, the DNA is TGTGCCAGCAGTTACCCAGGGACTGAAGCTTCCTTT. Its translation is CASSYPGTEASF.

This rearrangement joins TRBV4-1 to TRBJ1-1, with no clear D. Trimming cost V 5 bases and J 7 bases, with 17 bases left between them. CDR3 length equals 14 residues. The germline V gene has CDR1 MGHRA and CDR2 YSYEKL. For the CDR3, the DNA is TGCGCCAGCAGCGCCAGTCCGTCCCTCTGTGAAGCTTTCTTT. This codes for CASSASPSLCEAFF.

The chain employs TRBV9 and TRBJ2-1; 8 nucleotides line up with TRBD1. This CDR3 contains 15 residues. Germline V gene data show CDR1 as SGDLS and CDR2 as YYNGEE. With V trimmed by 0 bases and J by 3 bases, 2 bases remained unmatched. CDR3 residues: CASSVATGGYNEQFF. The CDR3 DNA sequence: TGTGCCAGCAGCGTAGCTACAGGGGGCTACAATGAGCAGTTCTTC. Full variable domain (rest looked up from reference TRBV9 and TRBJ2-1): DSGVTQTPKHLITATGQRVTLRCSPRSGDLSVYWYQQSLDQGLQFLIQYYNGEERAKGNILERFSAQQFPDLHSELNLSSLELGDSALYFCASSVATGGYNEQFFGPGTRLTVL.